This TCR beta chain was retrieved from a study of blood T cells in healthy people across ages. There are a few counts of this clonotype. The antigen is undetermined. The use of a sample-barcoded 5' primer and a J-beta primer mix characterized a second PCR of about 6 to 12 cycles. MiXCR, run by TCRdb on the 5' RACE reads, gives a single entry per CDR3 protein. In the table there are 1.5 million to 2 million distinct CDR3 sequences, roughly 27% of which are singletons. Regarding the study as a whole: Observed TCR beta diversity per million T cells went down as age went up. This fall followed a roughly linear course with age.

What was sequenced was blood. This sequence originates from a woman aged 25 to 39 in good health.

DNA for the CDR3: TGTGCCAGCAGCCGGCTAGCGGGAGTCTGGACGGAAGAGACCCAGTACTTC. It specifies CASSRLAGVWTEETQYF. The chain recombines TRBV7-9 with TRBJ2-5, with 10 bases fitting TRBD2. After removal of 5 bases from V and 3 bases from J, the junction contained 12 bases not matched to a gene. The CDR3 runs 17 residues. Germline V gene data show CDR1 as SEHNR and CDR2 as FQNEAQ (reference sequence).